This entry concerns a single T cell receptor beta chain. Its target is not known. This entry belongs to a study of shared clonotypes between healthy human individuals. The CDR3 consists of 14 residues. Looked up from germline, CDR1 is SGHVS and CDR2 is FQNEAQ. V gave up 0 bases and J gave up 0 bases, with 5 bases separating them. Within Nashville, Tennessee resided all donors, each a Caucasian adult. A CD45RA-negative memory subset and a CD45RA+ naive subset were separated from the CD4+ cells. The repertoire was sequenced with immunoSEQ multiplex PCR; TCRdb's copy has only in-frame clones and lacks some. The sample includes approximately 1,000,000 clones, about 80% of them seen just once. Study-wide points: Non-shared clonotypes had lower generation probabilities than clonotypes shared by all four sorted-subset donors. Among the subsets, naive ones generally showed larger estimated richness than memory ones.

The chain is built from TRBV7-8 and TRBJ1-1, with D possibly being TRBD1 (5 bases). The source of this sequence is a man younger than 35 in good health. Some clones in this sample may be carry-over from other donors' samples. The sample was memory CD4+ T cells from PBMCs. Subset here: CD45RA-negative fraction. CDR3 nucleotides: TGTGCCAGCAGCTTAGCCAGGGTGAACACTGAAGCTTTCTTT. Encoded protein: CASSLARVNTEAFF.